This TCR beta chain was found in a study of T cell responses to AZD1222 COVID-19 vaccine. Study-level points and caveats: There were repertoire samples only from the period after the peak T cell response.

In regard to this clone: Its antigen is unknown.

Germline CDR1 reads MNHEY; CDR2 reads SMNVEV (reference sequence). V was pared by 6 bases and J by 3 bases, with 7 bases of the junction left unmatched. This CDR3 has 14 residues. Sequenced by immunoSEQ multiplex PCR; TCRdb stores in-frame clones only, minus some. The sample carries approximately 100,000 clones, approximately 89% recorded once. The sample was peripheral blood, taken on day 0 of MenACWY control vaccination. The source of this sequence is an adult in good health. The chain carries TRBV27 and TRBJ2-7, with 8 bases aligning to TRBD2. CDR3 sequence (DNA): TGTGCCAGCAGCGATCGGGGGGGCCTCTACGAGCAGTACTTC. Residues: CASSDRGGLYEQYF.